This T cell receptor beta chain was sequenced in a study of STAT3 mutations in large granular lymphocyte leukemia. Overall study context: Roughly 42% of treated T-LGLL patients showed hematologic response to immunosuppression. Findings of the study overall: In T-cell large granular lymphocyte leukemia, about half of patients showed multiple immunodominant subclonotypes. In about 30% of the 18 patients, new TCR clonotypes emerged after therapy.

Profiled with immunoSEQ multiplex PCR; TCRdb holds only in-frame clones, not every one. The sample contains more than 3,000 clones, nearly 70% of which appear only once. The CDR3 loop spans 14 amino acids. Per the germline V gene, CDR1 is MNHEY and CDR2 is SVGAGI. Trimming took 5 bases from V and 3 from J; bases not matched to a gene: 5. Concerning this clone: Its antigen remains unidentified.

The sequencing input was peripheral blood mononuclear cells. The source is a woman between 40 and 50 years old with T-cell large granular lymphocyte leukemia. Some clones in this sample may be carry-over from other donors' samples. The chain is built from TRBV6-5 and TRBJ2-7; TRBD2 matches 9 bases. CDR3 sequence (DNA): TGTGCCAGCAGTCCTACGACTAGCGGCTACGAGCAGTACTTC. This translates into CASSPTTSGYEQYF.